The 21 T cell receptor beta chains presented below share a single source sample, sequenced in a study of cytomegalovirus exposure and HLA in healthy donors (dated by TCRdb to about 2017). The library was prepared using the immunoSEQ multiplex PCR assay. For the multiplex PCR, a mixture combining 60 forward primers for TCR Vbeta segments and 13 reverse primers for TCR Jbeta segments was used. The immuneACCESS repertoire file appears here via TCRdb, limited to in-frame rearrangements. These files lack a portion of the clones; in checked studies, under half of the deficit traces to unresolved V genes, and the cause of the others is not known. Present in this sample are 150,000 to 180,000 clones, 75% to 85% of which were seen just once. The ten largest clones add up to around 6% of the sample. Sequencing used PBMCs. The receptors come from a woman aged 40-49 years in good health and CMV-seropositive.

The rearrangement joins TRBV19 to TRBJ1-1; 9 bases fit TRBD1. The junction had 2 bases not matched to a gene; V was cut back by 6 bases and J by 0 bases. The germline V gene has CDR1 LNHDA and CDR2 SQIVND (reference sequence). The CDR3 is 14 residues long. CDR3 DNA sequence: TGTGCCAGTAGCCGGACAGGGGTGAACACTGAAGCTTTCTTT. This sequence encodes CASSRTGVNTEAFF.

This rearrangement joins TRBV27 to TRBJ2-7; 10 nucleotides match TRBD2. Germline lookup yields CDR1 MNHEY and CDR2 SMNVEV (reference sequence). With 3 bases clipped from V and 2 bases from J, the junction kept 7 bases outside the gene matches. This CDR3 spans 16 amino acids. CDR3 sequence: CASSFLAGGVPYEQYF. The CDR3 DNA reads as TGTGCCAGCAGTTTTTTAGCGGGAGGAGTACCCTACGAGCAGTACTTC.

In its sample, this clone was seen a few times. V is TRBV6-4 and J is TRBJ2-1; TRBD2 agrees at 12 bases. The germline V gene has CDR1 MRHNA and CDR2 SNTAGT. CDR3 length equals 13 residues. The V gene end was trimmed by 9 bases and the J gene end by 7 bases; junction bases not matched to a gene: 4. CDR3 bases: TGTGCCAGACGGACTAGCGGGGCAAATGAGCAGTTCTTC. It specifies CARRTSGANEQFF.

The gene calls are TRBV6-1 and TRBJ1-6; a weak D match, TRBD1 (6 bases). V was shortened by 3 bases and J by 5 bases, with 8 bases between the two germline ends. The CDR3 consists of 14 residues. Looked up from germline, CDR1 is MNHNS and CDR2 is SASEGT. The DNA of the CDR3 is TGTGCCAGCAGTGACCACAGGGATAATTCACCCCTCCACTTT. Translating gives CASSDHRDNSPLHF.

The CDR3 sequence: CSARRDYEQYF. The CDR3 coding sequence is TGCAGTGCTAGACGCGACTACGAGCAGTACTTC. The chain employs TRBV20-1 and TRBJ2-7; no clear D gene. The V end lost 2 bases, the J end lost 3 bases, and 5 bases lay between the germline ends. The CDR3 is made up of 11 amino acids. Germline V gene lookup returns CDR1 DFQATT and CDR2 SNEGSKA (reference sequence).

V is TRBV19 and J is TRBJ1-2, with 9 bases aligning to TRBD1. The CDR3 loop spans 14 amino acids. Germline V gene sequence: CDR1 LNHDA, CDR2 SQIVND (reference sequence). Trimming cost V 3 bases and J 4 bases; bases outside gene matches: 3. The CDR3 loop is CASSITGGFYGYTF. The CDR3 DNA reads as TGTGCCAGTAGTATCACAGGGGGCTTCTATGGCTACACCTTC.

The chain has TRBV19 and TRBJ1-5, with 10 bases fitting TRBD1. Germline values: CDR1 LNHDA, CDR2 SQIVND (reference sequence). V was pared by 5 bases and J by 4 bases, with 11 bases of the junction left unmatched. The CDR3 spans 17 residues. The CDR3 bases are TGTGCCAGTAGTTCCCAGGCGACAGGGGGCAGAAATCAGCCCCAGCATTTT. This codes for CASSSQATGGRNQPQHF.

The chain is built from TRBV27 and TRBJ2-1, with D unresolved. The CDR3 runs to 16 residues. Trimming stripped 1 base from V and 4 bases from J, with 14 bases between. Per germline, CDR1 MNHEY and CDR2 SMNVEV (reference sequence). The CDR3 here is CASSLYLAVMYNEQFF. For the CDR3, the DNA is TGTGCCAGCAGTTTATATCTCGCGGTAATGTACAATGAGCAGTTCTTC.

V usage is TRBV7-3 and J usage is TRBJ2-6, with 7 positions matching TRBD1. The CDR3 runs to 16 residues. Trimming removed 5 bases from V and 0 bases from J; junction bases left unmatched: 4. Germline lookup yields CDR1 SGHTA and CDR2 FQGTGA. CDR3 nucleotide sequence: TGTGCCAGCAGCCCACAGGGGCTCTCTGGGGCCAACGTCCTGACTTTC. Protein product: CASSPQGLSGANVLTF.

The chain carries TRBV19 and TRBJ2-6; possibly TRBD1 for D (7 bases). The CDR3 length is 19 residues. Trimming left V 1 base short and J 1 base short, with 17 bases between. Germline V lookup: CDR1 LNHDA, CDR2 SQIVND (reference sequence). DNA of the CDR3: TGTGCCAGTAGTATAGCCGGAGGGGGCACCGGGTCTGGGGCCAACGTCCTGACTTTC. Protein sequence: CASSIAGGGTGSGANVLTF.

This chain links TRBV27 with TRBJ1-2; 7 bases map to TRBD1. Trimming at V came to 10 bases and at J to 2 bases, leaving 19 bases not matched to a gene. CDR3 length equals 17 residues. Germline loops: CDR1 MNHEY, CDR2 SMNVEV (reference sequence). The CDR3 DNA is TGTGCCACCGCCAGGACAGGCCCGCGGGAATGGAACTATGGCTACACCTTC. As protein: CATARTGPREWNYGYTF.

J is TRBJ2-7 and V is TRBV7-3; 12 nucleotides align to TRBD1. CDR3 size: 14 residues. Germline trimming cut 8 bases from V and 5 bases from J; bases unmatched to any gene: 7. Looked up from germline, CDR1 is SGHTA and CDR2 is FQGTGA. The CDR3 bases are TGTGCCAGCTCGGAGGGGACAGGGGGCCACGAGCAGTACTTC. Protein: CASSEGTGGHEQYF.

The V gene is TRBV19, the J gene TRBJ2-1; 9 bases agree with TRBD2. CDR3 length: 15 residues. The junction had 11 bases not matched to a gene; V was cut back by 5 bases and J by 9 bases. Germline CDR1 and CDR2: LNHDA and SQIVND (reference sequence). The CDR3, as DNA: TGTGCCAGTAGTTGGGGGATAGCGGGAGTGGGTGAGCAGTTCTTC. Translation: CASSWGIAGVGEQFF. Filled out from reference TRBV19 and TRBJ2-1, the complete variable domain reads DGGITQSPKYLFRKEGQNVTLSCEQNLNHDAMYWYRQDPGQGLRLIYYSQIVNDFQKGDIAEGYSVSREKKESFPLTVTSAQKNPTAFYLCASSWGIAGVGEQFFGPGTRLTVL.

The chain couples TRBV5-4 to TRBJ2-7, with D possibly being TRBD1 (6 bases). V dropped 4 bases and J dropped 1 base, with 12 bases sitting between them. The germline CDR1 and CDR2 sequences are SGHNT and YYREEE (reference sequence). CDR3 length: 14 residues. The CDR3 DNA is TGTGCCAGCAGCCAAGGACAGAGTTCCTACGAGCAGTACTTC. As protein: CASSQGQSSYEQYF.

For the CDR3, the DNA is TGTGCCAGCAGCCCTGGACAGGAGTACGAGCAGTACTTC. This gives the protein CASSPGQEYEQYF. The V and J genes are TRBV5-4 and TRBJ2-7, with 7 bases that match TRBD1. Losses at the gene ends were 4 bases for V and 4 bases for J; bases not matched to a gene: 5. Germline CDR1 reads SGHNT; CDR2 reads YYREEE (reference sequence). The CDR3 consists of 13 residues.

The sample holds one count of this clone. The rearrangement joins TRBV6-1 to TRBJ2-5; D possibly corresponds to TRBD1 (6 bases). V was trimmed by 4 bases and J by 3 bases, leaving 12 bases between them. The germline CDR1 and CDR2 sequences are MNHNS and SASEGT. This CDR3 is built from 14 residues. The CDR3 sequence is CASSVIQGKETQYF. The CDR3 nucleotides are TGTGCCAGCAGTGTAATACAGGGAAAAGAGACCCAGTACTTC.

The rearrangement uses TRBV4-2 and TRBJ2-1; no firm D call. In germline, CDR1 is LGHNA, CDR2 YNFKEQ. The CDR3 is 17 residues long. The germline V and J ends were trimmed by 1 base and 0 bases, with 13 bases remaining between them. CDR3 loop: CASSQAGGRSSYNEQFF. In DNA, the CDR3 is TGTGCCAGCAGCCAAGCCGGCGGAAGGAGCTCCTACAATGAGCAGTTCTTC.

This clone was counted a few times. The chain employs TRBV19 and TRBJ2-2; TRBD1 is a possible D gene (6 bases). The CDR3 sequence is 16 residues long. From germline, CDR1 is LNHDA and CDR2 SQIVND (reference sequence). Trimming took 3 bases from V and 5 from J, leaving 16 bases between them. CDR3 sequence: CASSMRGSLVTGELFF. CDR3 bases: TGTGCCAGTAGTATGAGGGGGAGTTTAGTAACCGGGGAGCTGTTTTTT.

This clone was recorded a few times. V usage is TRBV12-1 and J usage is TRBJ2-7; the table's D call, TRBD1, was not checked against the DNA. TRBV12-1 is recorded as a pseudogene. CDR3 length: 16 amino acids. The CDR3 loop reads CASSPLTGPVTLEQYF. The CDR3 DNA is TGTGCCAGCAGCCCGTTGACAGGACCGGTTACTCTCGAGCAGTACTTC.

V and J are TRBV7-9 and TRBJ2-1; 10 bases match TRBD2. After removal of 1 base from V and 5 bases from J, the junction contained 8 bases not matched to a gene. The CDR3 covers 17 residues. CDR1 and CDR2 (germline): SEHNR, FQNEAQ (reference sequence). DNA of the CDR3: TGTGCCAGCAGCTTAGTGGCTAGCGGGAGATCCCACAATGAGCAGTTCTTC. This codes for CASSLVASGRSHNEQFF.

The V and J genes are TRBV6-5 and TRBJ2-7; 8 bases are a match to TRBD2. This CDR3 is 13 amino acids long. Germline V CDR1 and CDR2: MNHEY, SVGAGI. After removal of 7 bases from V and 6 bases from J, the junction contained 8 bases not matched to a gene. The DNA for the CDR3 is TGTGCCAGCACCCTCGCGGGAGGATCCGAGCAGTACTTC. As protein: CASTLAGGSEQYF.